This is a list of T cell receptor beta chains from one sample in a study of cytomegalovirus exposure and HLA in healthy donors. Libraries were prepared by immunoSEQ multiplex PCR; TCRdb keeps only in-frame clonotypes and omits some of them. The sample holds roughly 140,000 clones; 79% are singletons and the top ten take 6.5% to 8.5%. Sequencing was performed on PBMCs. These receptors were obtained from a woman aged 40 to 50 in good health and CMV-seropositive. Each CDR3 is given with its conserved first and last residue. A D gene is named only where the DNA matches it firmly.

J gene,V gene,D gene,CDR3 protein
TRBJ1-1,TRBV2,-,CASSEGPYTEAFF
TRBJ1-2,TRBV10-1,-,CASSRHAGYGYTF
TRBJ1-1,TRBV10-3,-,CAISERNTEAFF
TRBJ1-5,TRBV28,TRBD1,CASRKQGNQPQHF
TRBJ2-1,TRBV7-9,-,CASSQPGQSHNEQFF
TRBJ2-1,TRBV2,TRBD1,CASTGTGIIEQFF
TRBJ2-1,TRBV9,-,CASSPTQGVYNEQFF
TRBJ1-2,TRBV18,TRBD1,CASSPMTGDNYGYTF
TRBJ2-1,TRBV4-2,TRBD2,CASQSGGAYNEQFF
TRBJ2-3,TRBV6-6,-,CASSLGWDTQYF
TRBJ2-1,TRBV4-2,-,CASSRDTEPSYNEQFF
TRBJ1-2,TRBV28,-,CASTAPQGSHNYGYTF
TRBJ2-2,TRBV5-4,TRBD2,CASSSSGGGTGELFF
TRBJ2-5,TRBV4-1,TRBD1,CASSPASRGLETQYF
TRBJ2-2,TRBV9,-,CASSVAGAGANTGELFF